Below are 14 T cell receptor beta chains sequenced from a single sample in a study of metastatic and nonmetastatic thyroid tumors. Until they underwent thyroid surgery, no patient had received any treatment. Through MiXCR, TCRdb re-clonotyped the PCR reads. The table lists under 40,000 clones, 17% of them singletons. The specimen was blood. The receptor set was obtained from a male donor with papillary thyroid cancer or a benign thyroid nodule (not recorded which). Some clones in this sample may be carry-over from other donors' samples.

As to this clone: This may be a read error, as it is one base from a much larger clone. In the same sample, other DNA sequences code for this CDR3. The rearrangement uses TRBV5-5 and TRBJ2-1; the D gene is possibly TRBD1 (6 bases). Trimming stripped 4 bases from V and 2 bases from J, with 10 bases between. This CDR3 contains 14 residues. Germline loops: CDR1 SGHKS, CDR2 YYEKEE (reference sequence). CDR3 sequence reads: CASSAGDAYNEQFF. CDR3 nucleotide sequence: TGTGCCAGCAGCGCAGGGGACGCCTACAATGAGCAGTTCTTC.

This clone was picked up many times. The chain carries TRBV27 and TRBJ2-1; D call uncertain. There are 15 residues in the CDR3. The V and J ends lost 4 bases and 0 bases respectively, with 10 bases between them. CDR1 MNHEY and CDR2 SMNVEV come from the germline V gene (reference sequence). CDR3 loop: CASSSAESSYNEQFF. Here the CDR3 DNA reads TGTGCCAGCAGTTCCGCGGAAAGCTCCTACAATGAGCAGTTCTTC.

The J gene is TRBJ2-7, the V gene TRBV20-1; D not resolved. CDR1 and CDR2 (germline): DFQATT, SNEGSKA (reference sequence). The CDR3 is 13 residues long. V was shortened by 4 bases and J by 4 bases, with 14 bases between the two germline ends. This CDR3 is CSATREGLYEQYF. CDR3 coding DNA: TGCAGTGCTACCCGCGAAGGTTTGTACGAGCAGTACTTC.

The CDR3: CASIRAPTDTQYF. CDR3 nucleotides: TGTGCCAGCATTCGGGCGCCCACAGATACGCAGTATTTT. The rearrangement uses TRBV6-2 or TRBV6-3 and TRBJ2-3; D gene unclear. V lost 7 bases to trimming and J lost 2 bases, with 10 bases between them. Looked up from germline, CDR1 is MNHEY and CDR2 is SVGEGT. The CDR3 is made up of 13 amino acids.

A single count supports this clone. Lacking the conserved final phenylalanine or tryptophan, this CDR3 likely reflects a read error. No DNA is shown, since the ends of the CDR3 on it are uncertain; the CDR3 is the one TCRdb lists. This chain joins TRBV7-2 and TRBJ2-7; the table names TRBD2, a call not compared with the DNA. Germline CDR1 is SGHTA and CDR2 is FQGNSA. Including both end residues, the CDR3 is 8 amino acids long. The CDR3 reads CASIIDAG.

Ten or more counts support this clone. This chain joins TRBV6-1 and TRBJ1-3; no firm D call. This CDR3 contains 15 residues. Between the trimmed V and J ends, which lost 2 bases and 2 bases, there was a span of 10 bases. Germline CDR1 and CDR2: MNHNS and SASEGT. The CDR3 reads CASSETRGAGNTIYF. Here the CDR3 DNA reads TGTGCCAGCAGTGAAACCCGCGGGGCTGGAAACACCATATATTTT.

This clone was counted many times. The CDR3 sequence is CASSLGEDVRDEELFF. The CDR3 coding sequence is TGCGCCAGCAGCTTGGGAGAGGACGTCCGAGATGAGGAACTGTTTTTT. The chain joins TRBV5-1 to TRBJ1-4; D is unresolved. Trimming pared 0 bases from V and 12 bases from J, leaving 21 bases between. Germline values: CDR1 SGHRS, CDR2 YFSETQ. The length of the CDR3 is 16 residues.

The rearrangement links TRBV19 to TRBJ2-7; 8 nucleotides align to TRBD1. Germline assignment: CDR1 LNHDA and CDR2 SQIVND (reference sequence). V lost 8 bases and J lost 1; bases outside the gene matches: 10. The CDR3 has 15 residues. CDR3 bases: TGTGCCAGTCGCGACAGGGGTACCTCTTCCTACGAGCAGTACTTC. Protein product: CASRDRGTSSYEQYF.

This clone was picked up many times. J is TRBJ2-2 and V is TRBV2, with 10 bases identical to TRBD2. Germline V gene data show CDR1 as SNHLY and CDR2 as FYNNEI. J gave up 3 bases and V 9 bases, and 7 bases lay outside the gene matches. The CDR3 contains 15 residues. CDR3 in amino acids: CASGLAGGYTGELFF. The CDR3 nucleotides read TGTGCCAGTGGTTTAGCGGGGGGATACACCGGGGAGCTGTTTTTT. The complete variable domain, with remaining parts taken from reference TRBV2 and TRBJ2-2, reads EPEVTQTPSHQVTQMGQEVILRCVPISNHLYFYWYRQILGQKVEFLVSFYNNEISEKSEIFDDQFSVERPDGSNFTLKIRSTKLEDSAMYFCASGLAGGYTGELFFGEGSRLTVL.

This clone is labeled medium-sized (0.01 to 0.1%). The chain carries TRBV27 and TRBJ2-3; D gene ambiguous. V lost 5 bases, J lost 0 bases, and 6 bases lay in between. The CDR3 has 13 amino acids. The V gene's germline CDR1 is MNHEY and CDR2 SMNVEV (reference sequence). The CDR3 spells CASSMTSTDTQYF. The CDR3 region has the DNA TGTGCCAGCAGTATGACTAGCACAGATACGCAGTATTTT.

This clone has ten or more counts. The J gene is TRBJ2-3, the V gene TRBV9; 7 bases map to TRBD2. The CDR3 totals 15 residues. Germline CDR1 SGDLS, CDR2 YYNGEE. V lost 0 bases to trimming and J lost 5 bases; unmatched junction nucleotides: 6. In nucleotides, the CDR3 is TGTGCCAGCAGCGTAGAGGGTGGGGGGGGAGATACGCAGTATTTT. It specifies CASSVEGGGGDTQYF.

This clone has ten or more counts. This chain joins TRBV7-9 and TRBJ1-4; D perhaps matches TRBD1 (5 bases). This CDR3 region has 14 residues. Germline V lookup: CDR1 SEHNR, CDR2 FQNEAQ (reference sequence). V was pared by 3 bases and J by 6 bases, with 11 bases between. The CDR3 protein is CASSLSGMDEKLFF. In DNA, the CDR3 is TGTGCCAGCAGCTTGTCAGGGATGGATGAAAAACTGTTTTTT.

As concerns this clone: Germline is not matched at one junction end, which may reflect a read error. This chain links TRBV20-1 with TRBJ1-5; D gene ambiguous. In germline, CDR1 is DFQATT, CDR2 SNEGSKA (reference sequence). The CDR3 spans 12 residues. The CDR3 sequence: CSAIDSGQPQHF. As DNA, the CDR3 is TGCAGCGCTATAGATTCGGGTCAGCCCCAGCATTTT.

This clone was seen at least ten times. The chain recombines TRBV7-6 with TRBJ2-7; D possibly matches TRBD1 or TRBD2 (5 bases each). In germline, CDR1 is SGHVS, CDR2 FNYEAQ. Between the trimmed V and J ends, which lost 1 base and 0 bases, there was a span of 13 bases. CDR3 size: 16 residues. CDR3: CASSLGDPESSYEQYF. DNA of the CDR3: TGTGCCAGCAGCTTAGGGGACCCTGAAAGCTCCTACGAGCAGTACTTC.